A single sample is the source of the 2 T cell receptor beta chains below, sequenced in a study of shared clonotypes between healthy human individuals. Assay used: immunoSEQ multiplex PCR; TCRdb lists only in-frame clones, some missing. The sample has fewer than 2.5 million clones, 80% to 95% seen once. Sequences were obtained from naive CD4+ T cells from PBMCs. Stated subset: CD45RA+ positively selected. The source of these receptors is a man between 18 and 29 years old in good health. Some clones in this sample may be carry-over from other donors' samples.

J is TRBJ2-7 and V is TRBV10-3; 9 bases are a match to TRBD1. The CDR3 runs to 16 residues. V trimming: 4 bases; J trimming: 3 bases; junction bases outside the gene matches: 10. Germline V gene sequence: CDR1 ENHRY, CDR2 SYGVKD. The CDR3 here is CAISATTGTGFYEQYF. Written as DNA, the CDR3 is TGTGCCATCAGTGCCACGACCGGGACAGGGTTCTACGAGCAGTACTTC.

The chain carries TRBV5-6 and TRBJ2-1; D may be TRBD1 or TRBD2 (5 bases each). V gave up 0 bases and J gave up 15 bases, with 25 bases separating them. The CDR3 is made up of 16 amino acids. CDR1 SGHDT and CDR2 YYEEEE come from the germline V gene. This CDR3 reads CASSLGRGATGTVRFF. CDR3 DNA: TGTGCCAGCAGCTTGGGACGTGGGGCTACCGGGACGGTTCGGTTCTTC.